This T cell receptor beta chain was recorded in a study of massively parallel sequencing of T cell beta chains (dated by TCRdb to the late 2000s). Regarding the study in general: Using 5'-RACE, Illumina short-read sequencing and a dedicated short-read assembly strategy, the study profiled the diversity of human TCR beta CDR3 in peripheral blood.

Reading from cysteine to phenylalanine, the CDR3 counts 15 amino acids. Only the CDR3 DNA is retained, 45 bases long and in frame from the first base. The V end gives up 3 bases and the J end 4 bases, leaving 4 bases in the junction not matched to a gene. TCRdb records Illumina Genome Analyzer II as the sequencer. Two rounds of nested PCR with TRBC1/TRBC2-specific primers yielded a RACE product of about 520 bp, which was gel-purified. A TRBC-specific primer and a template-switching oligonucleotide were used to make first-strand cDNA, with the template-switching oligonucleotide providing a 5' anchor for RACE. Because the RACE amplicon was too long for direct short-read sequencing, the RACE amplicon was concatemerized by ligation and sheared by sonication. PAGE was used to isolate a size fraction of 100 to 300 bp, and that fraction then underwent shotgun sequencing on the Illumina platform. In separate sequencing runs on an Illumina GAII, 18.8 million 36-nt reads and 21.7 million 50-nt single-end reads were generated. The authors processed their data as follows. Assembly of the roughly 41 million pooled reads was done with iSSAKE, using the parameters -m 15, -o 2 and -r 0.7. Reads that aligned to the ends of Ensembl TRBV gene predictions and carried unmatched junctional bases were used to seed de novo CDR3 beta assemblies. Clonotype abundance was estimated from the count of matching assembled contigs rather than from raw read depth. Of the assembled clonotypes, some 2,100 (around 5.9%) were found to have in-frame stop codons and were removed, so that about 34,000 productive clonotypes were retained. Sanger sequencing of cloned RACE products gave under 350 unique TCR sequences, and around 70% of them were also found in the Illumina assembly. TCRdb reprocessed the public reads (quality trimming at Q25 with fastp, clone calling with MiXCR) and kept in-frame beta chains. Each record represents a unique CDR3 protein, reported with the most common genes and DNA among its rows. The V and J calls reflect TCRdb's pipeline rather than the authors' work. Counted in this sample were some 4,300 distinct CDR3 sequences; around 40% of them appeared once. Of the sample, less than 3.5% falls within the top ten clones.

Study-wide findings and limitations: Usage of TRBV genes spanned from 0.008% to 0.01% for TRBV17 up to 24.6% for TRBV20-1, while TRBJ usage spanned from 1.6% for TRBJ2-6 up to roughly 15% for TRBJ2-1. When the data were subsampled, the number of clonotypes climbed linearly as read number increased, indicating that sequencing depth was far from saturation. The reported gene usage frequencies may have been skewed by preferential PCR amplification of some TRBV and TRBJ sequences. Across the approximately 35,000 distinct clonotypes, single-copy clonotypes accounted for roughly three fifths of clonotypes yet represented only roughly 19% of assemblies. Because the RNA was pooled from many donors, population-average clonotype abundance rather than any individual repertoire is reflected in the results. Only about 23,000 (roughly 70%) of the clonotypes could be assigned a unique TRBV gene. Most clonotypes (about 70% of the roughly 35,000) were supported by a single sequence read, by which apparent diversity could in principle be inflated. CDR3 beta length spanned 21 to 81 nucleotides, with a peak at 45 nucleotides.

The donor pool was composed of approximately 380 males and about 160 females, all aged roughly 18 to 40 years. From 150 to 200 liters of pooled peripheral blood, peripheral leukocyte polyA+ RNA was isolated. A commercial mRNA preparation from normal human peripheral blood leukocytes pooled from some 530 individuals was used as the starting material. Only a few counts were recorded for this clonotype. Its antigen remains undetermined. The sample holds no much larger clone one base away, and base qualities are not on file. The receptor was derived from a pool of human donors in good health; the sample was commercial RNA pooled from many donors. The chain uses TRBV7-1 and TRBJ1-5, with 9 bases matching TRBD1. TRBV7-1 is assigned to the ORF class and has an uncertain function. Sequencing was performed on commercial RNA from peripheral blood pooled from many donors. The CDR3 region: CASSSGTGSNQPQHF. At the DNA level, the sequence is TGTGCCAGCAGCTCTGGGACAGGGAGTAATCAGCCCCAGCATTTT.